This paragraph reports one T cell receptor beta chain. This clonotype was picked up a small number of times. Its binding antigen is unknown. There are no base qualities to consult, and no much larger clone falls within one base. Deletion took 0 bases off V and 8 bases off J, with a span of 13 bases between the germline ends. In the germline V gene (reference sequence), CDR1 corresponds to DFQATT and CDR2 to SNEGSKA. The CDR3 spans 13 residues, from the cysteine through the phenylalanine. Kept here is only the CDR3 DNA, which spans 39 bases and is read in frame from base 1. Every donor in the study was a healthy Caucasian. The twin cohort consisted of three pairs of female monozygotic twins, all aged about 18 to 30 years. Positive isolation kits from Invitrogen were used to isolate the CD4+ and CD8+ T cell populations. Preparation of the library involved 5' RACE. Sequenced on an Illumina HiSeq 2000. Template switching introduced a universal primer binding site; the final cDNA contained a unique molecular identifier, enabling accurate counting of TCR cDNA molecules. Specific primers in the conserved constant-segment region were used to synthesize first-strand cDNA for TCR alpha and beta chains. Each cDNA library was double barcoded, with a SMART-Mk sample barcode plus Illumina barcodes, to control for contamination. Two successive PCR steps introduced TruSeq adapter sequences along with Illumina sample barcodes. The TCR alpha and beta cDNA libraries were sequenced on the Illumina HiSeq platform using custom primers. Per the authors' processing: Raw reads were processed with MiGEC to extract unique molecular identifiers, and MiXCR was used to determine CDR3 positions. For each individual, recombination models were inferred using an EM algorithm with the repgenHMM and IGoR tools. Shared clonotypes were analyzed with the tcR package in R, and sharing was normalized by the product of cloneset sizes. To study raw recombination free of thymic and clonal selection effects, out-of-frame nonproductive sequences were analyzed. TCRdb redid the processing of the public reads, applying fastp at Q25 and MiXCR, and retained in-frame beta chains. Each CDR3 protein appears once, grouped with its most common genes and DNA. For this entry, the V and J calls and clone size follow TCRdb and not the study's own pipeline. Within this sample are about 250,000 distinct CDR3 sequences, with 6% to 8.5% of them counted one time only. Clones ranked in the top ten supply more than 5% of the sample.

This entry belongs to a study of identical twins (dated by TCRdb to about 2016). The study in broad terms: To test whether fetal clonotypes persist, the study used deep sequencing on TCR alpha and beta repertoires from monozygotic twins, unrelated adults of various ages, and cord blood. Replicate twin experiments were performed at different times using different library preparation protocols to rule out contamination. Study-wide conclusions, independent of this receptor: In beta out-of-frame sequences, excess twin sharing was weaker, because having fewer shared sequences lowered the signal-to-noise ratio. Invariant T cells such as MAIT and iNKT could partly confound zero-insertion analyses, although diverse VJ usage argued against such confounding for most clonotypes. Abundant cord blood beta clonotypes had fewer insertions, young adult naive repertoires showed a similar but weaker trend, and memory repertoires showed no such trend. Because the same donors could not be followed over many years, the conclusions depended on cross-sectional statistical analysis. Compared with coincidental sharing between unrelated individuals, out-of-frame TCR alpha sequences shared between twins had an excess of sequences with low generation probability. Recombination models systematically underestimated out-of-frame TCR alpha sharing in monozygotic twins but agreed with sharing between unrelated individuals.

These records were also assigned to another study, of yellow fever vaccine responses in identical twins. As described in the second report: The authors reported that the T cell response to vaccination in identical twins appeared partly convergent and partly personalized. In identical twins, the study followed T cell clones that responded to the vaccine with precision.

Sequencing was performed on CD8+ T cells sorted from blood. The receptor comes from a woman younger than 30 in good health. Recombination connected TRBV20-1 to TRBJ1-2; the D segment could be TRBD1, given 5 matching bases. The CDR3 region reads CSAREKGTGGYTF. The nucleotides read TGCAGTGCTAGAGAAAAGGGGACTGGGGGCTACACCTTC.